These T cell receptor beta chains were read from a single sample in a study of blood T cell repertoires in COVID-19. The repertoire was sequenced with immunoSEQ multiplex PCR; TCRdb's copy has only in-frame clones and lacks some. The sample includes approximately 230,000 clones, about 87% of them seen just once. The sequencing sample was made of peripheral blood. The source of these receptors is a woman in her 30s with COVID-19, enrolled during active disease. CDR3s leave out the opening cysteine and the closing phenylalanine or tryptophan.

ASSPSWEVDEQF | TRBV11-3
SVERRENTEAF | TRBV29-1
ASSRTSGNSYNEQF | TRBV11-3
AISTGTVNTGELF | TRBV10-3
ASRMDRDSGNTIY | TRBV6-5
SVGAPVTYNEQF | TRBV29-1
ASSQSWDRYISYNEQF | TRBV16
ASSHMTGLREQF | TRBV3-1/TRBV3-2
ASSLGLAGTTGELF | TRBV7-9
ASSLAGQTYEQY | TRBV5-1
ASSYSGSLEQY | TRBV6-5
ATSVTSLRGEKLF | TRBV24-1
ASSYEVGGVSPLH | TRBV6-6
ASSQGRGNNQPQH | TRBV18
ASSQMRETQY | TRBV14
ASSLGQGGGETQY | TRBV5-1
ASSQAHTAGNTEAF | TRBV4-1
ASSAELQAYNEQF | TRBV9
ASSQDWGRGPQH | TRBV4-3
ASSPAAGTGVGTQY | TRBV18
ASSTFAGAANEQF | TRBV28
ASSPNRDRDLG | TRBV6-2/TRBV6-3
ASSYTSGGPKETQY | TRBV6-2/TRBV6-3